A selection of T cell receptor beta chains follows, all from one sample in a study of T cells in Graves' hyperthyroidism and ophthalmopathy. TCRdb re-called the multiplex PCR reads through MiXCR, storing one row per CDR3 protein. The data hold about 560,000 distinct CDR3 sequences, with 15% to 20% observed a single time. The source material was blood. The receptors here all came from a woman aged 18 to 35 with Graves' hyperthyroidism. Both conserved end residues are part of each CDR3. The D gene is left open where the match is weak. Expanded clones get a size class; other rows say once, few or many, or leave the size out.

- TRBJ2-7 few TRBV9 CASSVGTPSYEQYF TGTGCCAGCAGCGTGGGGACACCTTCCTACGAGCAGTACTTC
- TRBJ2-2 few TRBV6-1 CAIGDQGSTGELFF TGTGCCATCGGGGACCAGGGGTCCACCGGGGAGCTGTTTTTT
TRBD1 TRBJ1-6 - TRBV19 CASSVGQASSYNSPLHF TGTGCCAGTAGTGTTGGACAGGCAAGCTCCTATAATTCACCCCTCCACTTT
TRBD2 TRBJ2-3 large TRBV6-1 CASRDGLAGITDTQYF TGTGCCAGCAGGGATGGACTAGCGGGGATCACAGATACGCAGTATTTT
TRBD2 TRBJ2-1 - TRBV27 CASGPQGSGRAGEQFF TGTGCCAGCGGTCCCCAGGGAAGCGGGAGGGCCGGTGAGCAGTTCTTC
- TRBJ2-5 many TRBV28 CASRVAGETQYF TGTGCCAGCAGGGTCGCCGGGGAGACCCAGTACTTC
- TRBJ2-7 - TRBV13 CASSASRYEQYF TGTGCCAGCAGCGCCTCCCGGTACGAGCAGTACTTC
- TRBJ2-5 many TRBV11-3 CASSFGTLQETQYF TGTGCCAGCAGCTTTGGGACGTTGCAAGAGACCCAGTACTTC
TRBD2 TRBJ2-5 - TRBV10-3 CAISRGLAGVAETQYF TGTGCCATCAGTAGGGGACTAGCGGGAGTCGCAGAGACCCAGTACTTC
TRBD1 TRBJ1-6 - TRBV14 CASSRYRDRAYNSPLHF TGTGCCAGCAGCCGATACCGGGACAGGGCCTATAATTCACCCCTCCACTTT
TRBD2 TRBJ2-2 many TRBV11-2 CASSLLSGRGNTGELFF TGTGCCAGCAGCCTTCTTAGCGGGAGAGGGAACACCGGGGAGCTGTTTTTT